The clone carrying this T cell receptor (beta chain) was found once. This CDR3 comprises 16 residues. Germline CDR1 and CDR2: SGDLS and YYNGEE. Trimming cost V 4 bases and J 5 bases; bases outside gene matches: 10. This record belongs to a study of blood T cell repertoires in COVID-19. Across the whole study: COVID-19 samples from acute and convalescent phases originated in the United States, Italy and Spain.

Under the authors' procedure: The assay estimated nucleated cells by amplifying reference gene primers. Sequencing used immunoSEQ multiplex PCR; TCRdb keeps in-frame clones, though not all of them. For V, J and clone size, that table is used; D and trimming come from the DNA. Of about 230,000 clones in the sample, approximately 81% were seen once. Sample: peripheral blood. The receptor was isolated from a man aged 35-49 years with acute or convalescent COVID-19. This chain joins TRBV9 and TRBJ1-1; TRBD1 agrees at 11 bases. As DNA, the CDR3 is TGTGCCAGCAGCCCCGGACAGGGGGCTGGAATGACTGAAGCTTTCTTT. Translation gives CASSPGQGAGMTEAFF.